This TCR beta chain is drawn from a study of cytomegalovirus exposure and HLA in healthy donors. Findings and caveats of the study: Judged likely to be a sequencing artifact was a cluster of highly shared sequence variants. An analysis done earlier found most TCR beta V segments productive about 90% or about 30% of the time. Trimming of TCR beta V- and J-genes showed a link, identified in a later analysis, to a missense DCLRE1C variant.

The V end lost 5 bases, the J end lost 0 bases, and 14 bases lay between the germline ends. CDR3 size: 17 residues. CDR1 is SGHAT and CDR2 is FQNNGV in the germline V gene. Concerning this clone: Its antigen is undetermined.

PCR primers comprised 60 Vbeta and 13 Jbeta primers. Profiled with immunoSEQ multiplex PCR; TCRdb holds only in-frame clones, not every one. The sample records about 82,000 clones, around 82% being singletons. The origin of this receptor is a man between 45 and 60 years old in good health and CMV-seronegative. Sequencing was carried out using PBMCs. V gene TRBV11-2 combines with J gene TRBJ1-6; D is ambiguous. CDR3 amino acids: CASSLKMTSSYNSPLHF. The CDR3 nucleotides read TGTGCCAGCAGCCTAAAAATGACTAGCTCCTATAATTCACCCCTCCACTTT.